This section outlines one T cell receptor (beta chain) sequence together with its context. No antigen is known for it. Per-base qualities were not stored, and no clone one base away is much larger. This record belongs to a study of technical replicates of blood from several donors (dated 2017 in TCRdb). Trimmed from V: 0 bases; trimmed from J: 4 bases; junction bases lacking a gene match: 4. Taken from the germline V gene, the CDR1 and CDR2 loops are SGHRS and YFSETQ. CDR3 length: 15 amino acids, cysteine to phenylalanine. Only the CDR3 region is kept as DNA, spanning 45 bases read in frame from base 1. Receptor amplification or capture employed the immunoSEQ multiplex PCR assay. Not all clones reach the TCRdb copy of this immuneACCESS table, which keeps in-frame sequences only. Checked studies attribute under half of the gap to unresolved V genes and leave the rest unexplained. Within this sample are tens of thousands of clones, with 85% to 95% of them counted one time only. The ten biggest clones cover about 0.25% of the sample.

Recombination linked TRBV5-1 to TRBJ2-3; 8 nucleotides in the junction match TRBD2. The clonotype comes from a human donor in good health. Sequenced input: T cells isolated from PBMCs. The CDR3 loop reads CASSLDPAGADTQYF. The bases are TGCGCCAGCAGCTTGGATCCAGCGGGAGCAGATACGCAGTATTTT.